Shown below are 29 T cell receptor beta chains from a single sample sequenced in a study of cytomegalovirus exposure and HLA in healthy donors. 60 Vbeta and 13 Jbeta primers were used in PCR. Measured with immunoSEQ multiplex PCR; TCRdb has only the in-frame clones, and not every one. The table includes 150,000 to 200,000 clones, 81% detected once. Sequenced input: PBMCs. These receptors came from a man aged 50 to 60 in good health and CMV-seropositive.

The V call is TRBV28, the J call TRBJ1-4; tentatively, D is TRBD1 (6 bases). The CDR3 has 18 residues. CDR1 and CDR2 from the germline V gene are MDHEN and SYDVKM. The V gene lost 5 bases and the J gene lost 0 bases, with 19 bases spanning the gap. The CDR3 here is CASSLLGTSFATNEKLFF. CDR3 in DNA: TGTGCCAGCAGTCTACTCGGGACAAGCTTTGCAACTAATGAAAAACTGTTTTTT.

The rearrangement joins TRBV9 to TRBJ1-3; possible D gene TRBD1, 6 bases. The CDR3 is 14 residues long. In germline, CDR1 is SGDLS, CDR2 YYNGEE. Between the trimmed V and J ends, which lost 2 bases and 1 base, there was a span of 7 bases. The CDR3 protein is CASSVGTSGNTIYF. DNA for the CDR3: TGTGCCAGCAGCGTCGGGACATCTGGAAACACCATATATTTT.

This rearrangement joins TRBV4-1 to TRBJ2-1, with D hard to call. The CDR3 loop spans 16 amino acids. Between the trimmed V and J ends, which lost 3 bases and 3 bases, there was a span of 15 bases. Germline lookup yields CDR1 MGHRA and CDR2 YSYEKL. The CDR3 loop is CASSQPFKEYYNEQFF. CDR3 coding DNA: TGCGCCAGCAGCCAGCCTTTCAAGGAGTACTACAATGAGCAGTTCTTC.

This chain uses TRBV11-3 with TRBJ2-5; a weak D match, TRBD2 (5 bases). The ends were cut back, 3 bases at V and 5 bases at J, with 10 bases in the middle. The CDR3 is 13 residues long. Germline CDR1 reads SGHNT; CDR2 reads YENEEA. In nucleotides, the CDR3 is TGTGCCAGCAGCTTCGCTAGGACTGAGACCCAGTACTTC. The encoded protein is CASSFARTETQYF.

V and J are TRBV14 and TRBJ1-1; possible D gene TRBD1, 5 bases. This CDR3 contains 17 residues. From germline, CDR1 is SGHDN and CDR2 FVKESK. The ends were cut back, 1 base at V and 0 bases at J, with 15 bases in the middle. CDR3 sequence (DNA): TGTGCCAGCAGCCAAGTTCCGATAGGACAAATGAACACTGAAGCTTTCTTT. Translated, it gives CASSQVPIGQMNTEAFF.

This chain joins TRBV5-3 and TRBJ2-7; D is possibly TRBD1 (5 bases). TRBV5-3 is an ORF for which the function is uncertain. This CDR3 is 12 amino acids long. Trimming left V 5 bases short and J 6 bases short, with 12 bases between. CDR3 loop: CARRRTQGEQYF. DNA of the CDR3: TGTGCCAGAAGGAGGACCCAGGGCGAGCAGTACTTC.

In nucleotides, the CDR3 is TGTGCCAGCAGTAAGACCCAAACGGGGACAGATACGCAGTATTTT. It specifies CASSKTQTGTDTQYF. The chain couples TRBV6-1 to TRBJ2-3; the D gene is possibly TRBD2 (5 bases). Trimming removed 5 bases at V and 3 bases at J, with 15 bases between. Germline-derived CDR1 and CDR2 are MNHNS and SASEGT. This CDR3 has 15 amino acids.

The chain carries TRBV4-1 and TRBJ2-3; maybe TRBD1 (5 bases). Germline V gene data show CDR1 as MGHRA and CDR2 as YSYEKL. Trimming took 1 base from V and 2 from J, leaving 19 bases between them. The CDR3 runs 18 residues. The CDR3 coding sequence is TGCGCCAGCAGCCAAGCTGGTGGGGCCGGTTATCCCACAGATACGCAGTATTTT. This sequence encodes CASSQAGGAGYPTDTQYF.

The chain joins TRBV5-4 to TRBJ2-1; TRBD2 agrees at 8 bases. This CDR3 comprises 16 residues. Looked up from germline, CDR1 is SGHNT and CDR2 is YYREEE (reference sequence). J gave up 7 bases and V 6 bases, and 15 bases lay outside the gene matches. This CDR3 is CASTTGAGGRGNEQFF. For the CDR3, the DNA is TGTGCCAGCACCACGGGGGCGGGAGGTAGAGGGAATGAGCAGTTCTTC.

The chain is built from TRBV5-1 and TRBJ1-1, with 8 bases matching TRBD1. V shed 2 bases and J 4 bases; nucleotides not matched to a gene: 1. The germline CDR1 and CDR2 sequences are SGHRS and YFSETQ. The CDR3 is 13 amino acids. The CDR3 spells CASSFDRGTEAFF. The CDR3 DNA is TGCGCCAGCAGCTTTGACAGGGGCACTGAAGCTTTCTTT.

The chain uses TRBV5-8 and TRBJ1-4, with 7 bases aligning to TRBD1. The ends lost 10 bases at V and 8 bases at J; junction bases unmatched: 11. The CDR3 contains 13 residues. Germline CDR1 SGHTS, CDR2 YDEGEE. The CDR3 loop reads CAGATGLNEKLFF. CDR3 DNA sequence: TGTGCCGGGGCGACAGGGTTAAACGAAAAACTGTTTTTT.

This rearrangement joins TRBV5-6 to TRBJ2-3, with 7 bases aligning to TRBD1. Trimming took 5 bases from V and 2 from J; bases not matched to a gene: 11. The CDR3 contains 16 residues. Germline values: CDR1 SGHDT, CDR2 YYEEEE. The CDR3 is CASSLNRDSYTDTQYF. CDR3 bases: TGTGCCAGCAGTTTAAACCGGGACAGCTACACAGATACGCAGTATTTT.

The J gene is TRBJ1-4, the V gene TRBV10-1; D remains ambiguous. Germline V gives CDR1 WNHNN, CDR2 SYGVQD (reference sequence). The CDR3 is 15 amino acids. Trimming shortened V by 0 bases and J by 4 bases, and 9 bases separated the two germline ends. The CDR3 nucleotides read TGCGCCAGCAGTGAGTCGAAAGCTAGTAATGAAAAACTGTTTTTT. As protein: CASSESKASNEKLFF.

The chain uses TRBV7-9 and TRBJ2-3; D remains unclear. The CDR3 is made up of 13 amino acids. Germline V gives CDR1 SEHNR, CDR2 FQNEAQ (reference sequence). V shed 1 base and J shed 1 base, with 3 bases lying between them. The CDR3 nucleotides are TGTGCCAGCAGCTTAGGCGGCACAGATACGCAGTATTTT. The encoded protein is CASSLGGTDTQYF.

This chain links TRBV9 with TRBJ2-3; the match to TRBD1 covers 10 bases. Germline lookup yields CDR1 SGDLS and CDR2 YYNGEE. J lost 5 bases, V lost 2 bases, and 2 bases had no gene match. CDR3 length equals 14 residues. CDR3 residues: CASSVTGGRDTQYF. In DNA form, the CDR3 reads TGTGCCAGCAGCGTGACAGGGGGCCGAGATACGCAGTATTTT.

This CDR3 reads CASSSETGGVGNIQYF. Written as DNA, the CDR3 is TGTGCCAGCTCATCGGAGACAGGGGGCGTAGGAAACATTCAGTACTTC. The rearrangement links TRBV18 to TRBJ2-4, with 10 bases identical to TRBD1. The CDR3 loop spans 16 amino acids. Germline trimming cut 5 bases from V and 6 bases from J; bases unmatched to any gene: 10. The germline CDR1 and CDR2 sequences are KGHSH and LQKENI.

This clone has a single count. The V gene is TRBV6-1, the J gene TRBJ1-5; the match to TRBD1 covers 7 bases. Germline V gene data show CDR1 as MNHNS and CDR2 as SASEGT. The V segment lost 7 bases and the J segment 5 bases; nucleotides outside the gene matches: 5. The CDR3 length is 13 residues. CDR3: CASTPTGHQPQHF. Written as DNA, the CDR3 is TGTGCCAGCACCCCGACAGGGCATCAGCCCCAGCATTTT.

V is TRBV7-2 and J is TRBJ2-1, with TRBD2 identical over 7 bases. The CDR3 is 14 amino acids. Germline V gene lookup returns CDR1 SGHTA and CDR2 FQGNSA. The ends lost 3 bases at V and 5 bases at J; junction bases unmatched: 4. DNA of the CDR3: TGTGCCAGCAGCTTTAATCTAGCGGACAATGAGCAGTTCTTC. Translated: CASSFNLADNEQFF. Supplemented by reference TRBV7-2 and TRBJ2-1, the full variable domain reads GAGVSQSPSNKVTEKGKDVELRCDPISGHTALYWYRQSLGQGLEFLIYFQGNSAPDKSGLPSDRFSAERTGGSVSTLTIQRTQQEDSAVYLCASSFNLADNEQFFGPGTRLTVL.

This chain links TRBV6-5 with TRBJ2-7, with 13 bases aligning to TRBD2. CDR1 is MNHEY and CDR2 is SVGAGI in the germline V gene. V was clipped by 6 bases and J by 1 base; unmatched bases: 3. The CDR3 has 15 amino acids. CDR3 sequence: CASSRLAGGSYEQYF. As DNA, the CDR3 is TGTGCCAGCAGCCGACTAGCGGGAGGATCCTACGAGCAGTACTTC.

J is TRBJ2-4 and V is TRBV11-2; 12 nucleotides match TRBD2. The V gene end was trimmed by 5 bases and the J gene end by 4 bases; junction bases not matched to a gene: 6. Germline CDR1 and CDR2: SGHAT and FQNNGV. The CDR3 is made up of 16 amino acids. The CDR3 DNA sequence: TGTGCCAGCAGCCCCCCACTAGCGGGGGGTAAAAACATTCAGTACTTC. Translation: CASSPPLAGGKNIQYF.

J is TRBJ2-3 and V is TRBV11-2, with D tentatively TRBD1 (5 bases). CDR1 is SGHAT, CDR2 FQNNGV, per germline. V was cut by 0 bases and J by 1 base, with 11 bases left in between. This CDR3 spans 16 amino acids. This CDR3 is CASSLDRLGGTDTQYF. The CDR3, as DNA: TGTGCCAGCAGCTTAGACCGCTTAGGGGGCACAGATACGCAGTATTTT.

The gene calls are TRBV7-9 and TRBJ2-7; unclear D gene. The germline gives CDR1 SEHNR, CDR2 FQNEAQ (reference sequence). There are 15 residues in the CDR3. V lost 0 bases, J lost 3 bases, and 12 bases lay in between. CDR3 sequence: CASSLAGRKGYEQYF. The CDR3, as DNA: TGTGCCAGCAGCTTAGCGGGCAGGAAAGGCTACGAGCAGTACTTC.

V usage is TRBV6-5 and J usage is TRBJ2-7; 8 nucleotides match TRBD1. Germline CDR1 reads MNHEY; CDR2 reads SVGAGI. The CDR3 is made up of 13 amino acids. V shed 5 bases and J 11 bases; nucleotides not matched to a gene: 11. DNA of the CDR3: TGTGCCAGCAGTCCCACGGGACAGGTGAGGGAGTACTTC. The encoded protein is CASSPTGQVREYF.

This chain connects TRBV4-2 to TRBJ2-1, with 9 bases lining up with TRBD2. The ends lost 4 bases at V and 8 bases at J; junction bases unmatched: 12. The CDR3 runs 16 residues. Germline V gene sequence: CDR1 LGHNA, CDR2 YNFKEQ. Here the CDR3 reads CASSPGPGGGAYEQFF. CDR3 sequence (DNA): TGTGCCAGCAGCCCGGGCCCGGGCGGGGGGGCCTATGAGCAGTTCTTC.

The chain carries TRBV6-1 and TRBJ2-4; 9 positions match TRBD2. This CDR3 has 15 residues. From germline, CDR1 is MNHNS and CDR2 SASEGT. V gave up 7 bases and J gave up 8 bases; unmatched junction bases: 12. Written as DNA, the CDR3 is TGTGCCAGCACCGATAGAGCGGGGGGTGCGGACATTCAGTACTTC. Protein: CASTDRAGGADIQYF.

The V and J genes are TRBV5-1 and TRBJ2-1; the match to TRBD2 covers 10 bases. Trimming cost V 3 bases and J 7 bases; bases outside gene matches: 10. The CDR3 extends over 16 amino acids. CDR1 is SGHRS, CDR2 YFSETQ, per germline. The CDR3 sequence: CASSSRTLAGENEQFF. CDR3 nucleotide sequence: TGCGCCAGCAGCTCAAGGACTCTAGCGGGAGAAAATGAGCAGTTCTTC.

This clone was recorded once. This chain's CDR3 is CAPRDLGGDGQYF. CDR3 nucleotide sequence: TGTGCCCCCCGGGACCTCGGCGGGGATGGGCAGTACTTC. The chain employs TRBV27 and TRBJ2-7; possible D gene TRBD2, 6 bases. This CDR3 contains 13 residues. The V and J ends lost 11 bases and 9 bases respectively, with 23 bases between them. Germline CDR1 and CDR2: MNHEY and SMNVEV (reference sequence).

In its sample, this clone was seen once. This sequence joins TRBV5-4 and TRBJ2-5; D is uncertain. The CDR3 has 12 residues. Germline CDR1 is SGHNT and CDR2 is YYREEE (reference sequence). The germline V and J ends were trimmed by 0 bases and 2 bases, with 2 bases remaining between them. The CDR3 loop is CASSLAQETQYF. Written as DNA, the CDR3 is TGTGCCAGCAGCTTGGCACAAGAGACCCAGTACTTC.

This clone has just one count. The chain couples TRBV6-5 to TRBJ2-3; a possible D gene is TRBD1 (6 bases). The CDR3 is made up of 14 amino acids. The V gene lost 0 bases and the J gene lost 6 bases, with 10 bases spanning the gap. From germline, CDR1 is MNHEY and CDR2 SVGAGI. The CDR3 DNA is TGTGCCAGCAGTTACTCGATGAGGGGGGATACGCAGTATTTT. Its protein is CASSYSMRGDTQYF.